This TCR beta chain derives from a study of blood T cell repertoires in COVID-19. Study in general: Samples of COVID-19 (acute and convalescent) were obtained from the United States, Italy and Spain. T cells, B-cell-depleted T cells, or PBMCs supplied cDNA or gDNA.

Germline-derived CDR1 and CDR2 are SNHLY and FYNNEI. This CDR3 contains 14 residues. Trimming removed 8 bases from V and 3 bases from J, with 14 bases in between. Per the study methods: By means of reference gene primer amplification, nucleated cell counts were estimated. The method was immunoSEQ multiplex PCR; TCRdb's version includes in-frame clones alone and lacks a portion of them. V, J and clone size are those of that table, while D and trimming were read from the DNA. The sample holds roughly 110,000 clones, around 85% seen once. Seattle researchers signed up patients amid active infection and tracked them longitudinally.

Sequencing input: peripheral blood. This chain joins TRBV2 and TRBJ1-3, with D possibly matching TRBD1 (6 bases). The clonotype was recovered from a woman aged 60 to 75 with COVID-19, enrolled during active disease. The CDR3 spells CASRQQGFGNTIYF. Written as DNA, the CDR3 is TGTGCCAGCCGCCAACAGGGTTTTGGAAACACCATATATTTT.